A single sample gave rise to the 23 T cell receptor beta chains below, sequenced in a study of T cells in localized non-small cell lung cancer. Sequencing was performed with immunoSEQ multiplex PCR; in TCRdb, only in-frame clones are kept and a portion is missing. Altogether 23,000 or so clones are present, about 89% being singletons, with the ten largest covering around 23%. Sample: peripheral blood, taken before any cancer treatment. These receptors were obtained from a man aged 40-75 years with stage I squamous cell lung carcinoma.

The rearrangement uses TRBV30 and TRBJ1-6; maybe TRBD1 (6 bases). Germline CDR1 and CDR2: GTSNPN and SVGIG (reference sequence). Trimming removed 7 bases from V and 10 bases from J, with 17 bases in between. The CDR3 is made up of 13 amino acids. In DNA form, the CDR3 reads TGTGCCTCAGATAAGGGGGTAGGGTCACCCCTCCACTTT. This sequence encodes CASDKGVGSPLHF.

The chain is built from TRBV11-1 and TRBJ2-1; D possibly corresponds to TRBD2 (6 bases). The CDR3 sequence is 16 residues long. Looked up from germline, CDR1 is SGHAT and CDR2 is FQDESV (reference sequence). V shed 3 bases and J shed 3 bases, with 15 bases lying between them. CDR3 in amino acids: CASSFLLAAGYNEQFF. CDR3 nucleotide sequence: TGTGCCAGCAGCTTCCTTTTAGCGGCAGGCTACAATGAGCAGTTCTTC.

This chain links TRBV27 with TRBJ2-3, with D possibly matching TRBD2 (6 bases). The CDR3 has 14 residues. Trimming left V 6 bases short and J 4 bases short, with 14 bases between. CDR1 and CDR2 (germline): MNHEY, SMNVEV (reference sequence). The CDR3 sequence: CASRGIGGADTQYF. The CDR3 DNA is TGTGCCAGCAGGGGGATAGGAGGGGCAGATACGCAGTATTTT.

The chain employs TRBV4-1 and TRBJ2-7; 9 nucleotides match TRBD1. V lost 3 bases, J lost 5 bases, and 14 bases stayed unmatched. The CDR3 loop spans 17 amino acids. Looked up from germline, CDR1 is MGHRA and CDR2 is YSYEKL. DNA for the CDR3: TGCGCCAGCAGCCACTACCCAGGGGACAGGGTGATCCACGAGCAGTACTTC. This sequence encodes CASSHYPGDRVIHEQYF.

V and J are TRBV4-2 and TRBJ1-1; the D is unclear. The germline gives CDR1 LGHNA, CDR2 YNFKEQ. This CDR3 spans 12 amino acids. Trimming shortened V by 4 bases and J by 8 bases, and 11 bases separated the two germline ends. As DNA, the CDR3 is TGTGCCAGCAGCCCCCGGCGGGGAGAAGCTTTCTTT. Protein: CASSPRRGEAFF.

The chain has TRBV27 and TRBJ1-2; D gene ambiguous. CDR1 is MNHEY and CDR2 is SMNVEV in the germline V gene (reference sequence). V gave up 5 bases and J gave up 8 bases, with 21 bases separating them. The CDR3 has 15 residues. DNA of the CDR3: TGTGCCAGCAGTCCACTCTCCATGACCTATGGGGGCTACACCTTC. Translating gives CASSPLSMTYGGYTF.

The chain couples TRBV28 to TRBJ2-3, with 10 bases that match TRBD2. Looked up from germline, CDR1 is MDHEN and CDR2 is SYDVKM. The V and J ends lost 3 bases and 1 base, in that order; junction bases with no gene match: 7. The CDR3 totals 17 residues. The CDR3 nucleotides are TGTGCCAGCAGTTTTGGCTTAGCGGGGGGCCGCACAGATACGCAGTATTTT. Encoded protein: CASSFGLAGGRTDTQYF.

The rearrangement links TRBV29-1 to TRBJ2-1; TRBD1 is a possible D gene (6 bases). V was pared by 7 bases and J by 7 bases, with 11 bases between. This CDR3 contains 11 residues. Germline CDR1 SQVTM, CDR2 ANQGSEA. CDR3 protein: CSAQRGNEQFF. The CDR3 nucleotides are TGCAGCGCCCAGAGGGGGAATGAGCAGTTCTTC.

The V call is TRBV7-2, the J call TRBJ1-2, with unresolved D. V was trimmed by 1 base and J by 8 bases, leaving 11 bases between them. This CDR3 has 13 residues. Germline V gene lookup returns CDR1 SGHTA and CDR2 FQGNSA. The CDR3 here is CASSLGHDLGYTF. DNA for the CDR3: TGTGCCAGCAGCTTAGGGCACGATCTGGGCTACACCTTC.

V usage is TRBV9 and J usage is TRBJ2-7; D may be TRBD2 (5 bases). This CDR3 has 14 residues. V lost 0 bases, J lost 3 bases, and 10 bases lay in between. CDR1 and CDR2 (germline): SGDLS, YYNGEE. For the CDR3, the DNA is TGTGCCAGCAGCGTAGGGGGTCGGGGCTACGAGCAGTACTTC. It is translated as CASSVGGRGYEQYF.

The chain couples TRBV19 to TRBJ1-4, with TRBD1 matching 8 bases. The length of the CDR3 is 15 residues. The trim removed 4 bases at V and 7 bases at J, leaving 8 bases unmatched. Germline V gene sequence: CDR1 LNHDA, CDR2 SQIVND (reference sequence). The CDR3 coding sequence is TGTGCCAGTAGTACCCGGACAGGGTTGGCTGAAAAACTGTTTTTT. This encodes CASSTRTGLAEKLFF. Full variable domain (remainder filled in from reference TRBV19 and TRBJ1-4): DGGITQSPKYLFRKEGQNVTLSCEQNLNHDAMYWYRQDPGQGLRLIYYSQIVNDFQKGDIAEGYSVSREKKESFPLTVTSAQKNPTAFYLCASSTRTGLAEKLFFGSGTQLSVL.

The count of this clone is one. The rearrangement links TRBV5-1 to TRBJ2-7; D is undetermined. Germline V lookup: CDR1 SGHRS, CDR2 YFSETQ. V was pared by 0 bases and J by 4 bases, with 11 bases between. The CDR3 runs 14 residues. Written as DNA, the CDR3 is TGCGCCAGCAGCTTGGGTCTGGGGATTTACGAGCAGTACTTC. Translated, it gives CASSLGLGIYEQYF.

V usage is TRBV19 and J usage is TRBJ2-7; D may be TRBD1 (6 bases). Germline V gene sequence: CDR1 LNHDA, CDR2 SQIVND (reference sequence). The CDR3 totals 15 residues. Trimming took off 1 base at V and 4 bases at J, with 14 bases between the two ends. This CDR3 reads CASSIVWTDEYEQYF. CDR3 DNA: TGTGCCAGTAGTATAGTTTGGACAGATGAGTACGAGCAGTACTTC.

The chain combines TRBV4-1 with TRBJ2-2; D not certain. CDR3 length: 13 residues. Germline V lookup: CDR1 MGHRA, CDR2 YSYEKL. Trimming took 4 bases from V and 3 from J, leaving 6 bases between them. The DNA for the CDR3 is TGCGCCAGCAGCCCCCGGCACACCGGGGAGCTGTTTTTT. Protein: CASSPRHTGELFF.

As DNA, the CDR3 is TGTGCCAGCGACAACGGGCCTTCCTATGGCTACACCTTC. Amino acid sequence: CASDNGPSYGYTF. The chain recombines TRBV28 with TRBJ1-2; D gene uncertain. This CDR3 comprises 13 residues. V was pared by 8 bases and J by 4 bases, with 14 bases between. Germline CDR1 is MDHEN and CDR2 is SYDVKM.

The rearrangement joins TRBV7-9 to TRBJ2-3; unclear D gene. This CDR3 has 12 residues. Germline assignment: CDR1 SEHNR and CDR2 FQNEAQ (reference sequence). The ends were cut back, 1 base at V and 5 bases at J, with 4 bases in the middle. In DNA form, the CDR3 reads TGTGCCAGCAGCTTAGGGGTAGATACGCAGTATTTT. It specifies CASSLGVDTQYF.

The CDR3 sequence: CASKGGTGVSPLHF. The CDR3, as DNA: TGTGCCAGCAAGGGGGGGACAGGCGTTTCACCCCTCCACTTT. The genes are TRBV6-5 and TRBJ1-6; 8 bases agree with TRBD1. The CDR3 is made up of 14 amino acids. With V trimmed by 7 bases and J by 9 bases, 8 bases remained unmatched. Germline V lookup: CDR1 MNHEY, CDR2 SVGAGI.

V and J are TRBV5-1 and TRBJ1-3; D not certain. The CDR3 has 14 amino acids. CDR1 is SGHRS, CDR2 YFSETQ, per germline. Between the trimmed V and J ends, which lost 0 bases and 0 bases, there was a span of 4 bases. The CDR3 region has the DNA TGCGCCAGCAGCTTGGGGAGCTCTGGAAACACCATATATTTT. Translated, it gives CASSLGSSGNTIYF.

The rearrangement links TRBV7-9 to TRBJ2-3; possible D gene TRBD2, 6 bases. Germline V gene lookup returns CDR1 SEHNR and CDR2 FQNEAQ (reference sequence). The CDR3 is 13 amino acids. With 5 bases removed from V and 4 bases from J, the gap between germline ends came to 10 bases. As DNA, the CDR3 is TGTGCCAGCAGCCCCGGGGGAGCAGATACGCAGTATTTT. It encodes CASSPGGADTQYF.

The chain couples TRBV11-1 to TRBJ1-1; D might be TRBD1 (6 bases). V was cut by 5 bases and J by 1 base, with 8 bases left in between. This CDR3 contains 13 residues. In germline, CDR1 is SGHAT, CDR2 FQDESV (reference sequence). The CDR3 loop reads CASSTGQNTEAFF. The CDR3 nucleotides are TGTGCCAGCAGCACGGGACAGAACACTGAAGCTTTCTTT.

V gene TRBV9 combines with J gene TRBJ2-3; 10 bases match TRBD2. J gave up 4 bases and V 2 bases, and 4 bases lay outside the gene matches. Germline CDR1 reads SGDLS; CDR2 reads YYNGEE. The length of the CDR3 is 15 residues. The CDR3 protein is CASSVGTSDSDTQYF. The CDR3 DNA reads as TGTGCCAGCAGCGTTGGGACTAGCGATTCAGATACGCAGTATTTT.

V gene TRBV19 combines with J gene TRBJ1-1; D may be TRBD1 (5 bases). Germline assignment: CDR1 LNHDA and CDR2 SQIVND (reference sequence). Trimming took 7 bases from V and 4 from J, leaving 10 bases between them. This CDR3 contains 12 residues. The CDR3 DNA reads TGTGCCAGTAAAACAGGATGCACTGAAGCTTTCTTT. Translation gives CASKTGCTEAFF.

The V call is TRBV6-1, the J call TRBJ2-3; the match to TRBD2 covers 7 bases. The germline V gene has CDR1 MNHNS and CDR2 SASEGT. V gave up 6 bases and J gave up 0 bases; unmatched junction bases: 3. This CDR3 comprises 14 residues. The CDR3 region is CASRLAESTDTQYF. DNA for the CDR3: TGTGCCAGCAGGCTAGCGGAGAGCACAGATACGCAGTATTTT.